Listed here are 14 T cell receptor beta chains from one sample, sequenced in a study of T cells in Graves' hyperthyroidism and ophthalmopathy. Amplification of TCR beta CDR3 regions was performed using RNA transcripts as template. HTBI primers were employed in a first-round RT-PCR of the TCR CDR3. TCRdb passed the multiplex PCR reads through MiXCR, listing each CDR3 protein once. The sample consists of about 600,000 distinct CDR3 sequences, roughly 15% of them appearing once. Material for sequencing was blood. These receptors all come from a woman aged 45 to 65 with Graves' ophthalmopathy.

This chain joins TRBV9 and TRBJ2-4; TRBD1 might be the D (5 bases). Germline values: CDR1 SGDLS, CDR2 YYNGEE. There are 13 residues in the CDR3. Deletions cut 5 bases from V and 2 bases from J, with 8 bases between. The CDR3 DNA is TGTGCCAGCAGTCAGGGAACCAAAAACATTCAGTACTTC. It codes for CASSQGTKNIQYF.

This clonotype was detected ten times or more. V is TRBV20-1 and J is TRBJ2-7; 7 bases agree with TRBD2. CDR1 DFQATT and CDR2 SNEGSKA come from the germline V gene (reference sequence). This CDR3 is 14 amino acids long. V lost 3 bases, J lost 4 bases, and 9 bases stayed unmatched. The CDR3 protein is CSASFPAGLYEQYF. The DNA of the CDR3 is TGCAGTGCTAGTTTTCCAGCGGGACTGTACGAGCAGTACTTC.

The table lists this clonotype with many counts. V usage is TRBV12-3 or TRBV12-4 and J usage is TRBJ2-7; D gene ambiguous. CDR3 size: 17 residues. V shed 7 bases and J shed 0 bases, with 22 bases lying between them. The CDR3 DNA reads TGTGCCAGCACCGGAGATCCTAAGTATCCAAGCTCCTACGAGCAGTACTTC. This encodes CASTGDPKYPSSYEQYF.

This clonotype has at least ten counts. The chain couples TRBV6-1 to TRBJ2-1, with 11 bases fitting TRBD1. The CDR3 runs to 14 residues. V shed 10 bases, J shed 7 bases, and the junction held 9 bases outside the gene matches. The germline V gene encodes CDR1 MNHNS and CDR2 SASEGT. DNA of the CDR3: TGTGCCACCCGACCGGACAGGGGGCGTAATGAGCAGTTCTTC. Translation: CATRPDRGRNEQFF.

The chain has TRBV4-3 and TRBJ1-5, with D possibly being TRBD1 (6 bases). This CDR3 has 16 residues. Germline V gene lookup returns CDR1 LGHNA and CDR2 YSLEER. Trimming took 1 base from V and 2 from J, leaving 12 bases between them. CDR3 region: CASSQGTDWGNQPQHF. The CDR3, as DNA: TGCGCCAGCAGCCAAGGGACAGACTGGGGCAATCAGCCCCAGCATTTT.

The chain carries TRBV7-8 and TRBJ2-2; D gene ambiguous. CDR3 length equals 15 residues. The V gene's germline CDR1 is SGHVS and CDR2 FQNEAQ. Deletions cut 1 base from V and 1 base from J, with 7 bases between. The CDR3 region has the DNA TGTGCCAGCAGCTTAGTAAACTGGAACACCGGGGAGCTGTTTTTT. Its protein product is CASSLVNWNTGELFF. The complete variable domain, with remaining parts taken from reference TRBV7-8 and TRBJ2-2, reads GAGVSQSPRYKVAKRGQDVALRCDPISGHVSLFWYQQALGQGPEFLTYFQNEAQLDKSGLPSDRFFAERPEGSVSTLKIQRTQQEDSAVYLCASSLVNWNTGELFFGEGSRLTVL.

CDR3 amino acids: CASIEGGEGAQYF. CDR3 sequence (DNA): TGTGCCAGCATCGAGGGGGGGGAAGGGGCCCAGTACTTC. V gene TRBV2 combines with J gene TRBJ2-5, with D possibly being TRBD2 (7 bases). Trimming shortened V by 7 bases and J by 9 bases, and 18 bases separated the two germline ends. CDR3 length: 13 residues. The germline V gene has CDR1 SNHLY and CDR2 FYNNEI.

This clonotype was seen a few times. The rearrangement uses TRBV4-3 and TRBJ1-5; a possible D gene is TRBD1 (6 bases). V lost 1 base and J lost 3, with 10 bases in between. Germline lookup yields CDR1 LGHNA and CDR2 YSLEER. The CDR3 runs 15 residues. CDR3 amino acids: CASSQGTAHNQPQHF. DNA of the CDR3: TGCGCCAGCAGCCAAGGGACAGCGCACAATCAGCCCCAGCATTTT.

This clonotype was picked up a small number of times. J is TRBJ2-1 and V is TRBV24-1; 7 positions agree with TRBD2. This CDR3 has 17 residues. Germline lookup yields CDR1 KGHDR and CDR2 SFDVKD. The V gene end was trimmed by 4 bases and the J gene end by 3 bases; junction bases not matched to a gene: 11. The CDR3 DNA sequence: TGTGCCACCAGTGACCATGAGGCTAGCGGAAGCTACAATGAGCAGTTCTTC. As protein: CATSDHEASGSYNEQFF.

This clonotype was seen ten or more times. The V and J genes are TRBV20-1 and TRBJ2-1; 12 bases map to TRBD2. CDR1 DFQATT and CDR2 SNEGSKA come from the germline V gene (reference sequence). With V trimmed by 0 bases and J by 5 bases, 2 bases remained unmatched. CDR3 length: 15 amino acids. The CDR3 is CSARDPSGGDNEQFF. CDR3 in DNA: TGCAGTGCTAGAGATCCTAGCGGGGGGGACAATGAGCAGTTCTTC.

This clonotype came up a few times. V usage is TRBV7-9 and J usage is TRBJ1-1, with D uncertain. The V gene lost 3 bases and the J gene lost 5 bases, with 7 bases spanning the gap. Germline V gene data show CDR1 as SEHNR and CDR2 as FQNEAQ (reference sequence). The CDR3 runs to 12 residues. Written as DNA, the CDR3 is TGTGCCAGCAGCTTTTTAGAGACTGAAGCTTTCTTT. It yields the protein CASSFLETEAFF.

This clonotype has only a few counts. The chain combines TRBV24-1 with TRBJ2-5, with D tentatively TRBD2 (6 bases). Trimming removed 10 bases from V and 1 base from J, with 18 bases in between. CDR1 is KGHDR, CDR2 SFDVKD, per germline. This CDR3 region has 15 residues. The CDR3 DNA is TGTGCCACAGGATCTCGACTAGGTTTCCAAGAGACCCAGTACTTC. Its translation: CATGSRLGFQETQYF.

This clonotype was counted between two and nine times. The genes are TRBV27 and TRBJ2-7; D is uncertain. The V end lost 6 bases, the J end lost 2 bases, and 14 bases lay between the germline ends. Germline values: CDR1 MNHEY, CDR2 SMNVEV (reference sequence). This CDR3 is 14 amino acids long. The CDR3 DNA reads TGTGCCAGCAGCCACACCGCGTGGACCTACGAGCAGTACTTC. It specifies CASSHTAWTYEQYF.

There are a few counts of this clonotype. Compared with germline, one end of the junction differs, possibly owing to a read error. The chain combines TRBV20-1 with TRBJ2-7; either TRBD1 or TRBD2 may fit D (5 bases each). The CDR3 length is 13 residues. Germline values: CDR1 DFQATT, CDR2 SNEGSKA (reference sequence). The CDR3 protein is CSTRSSEGREQYF. CDR3 nucleotides: TGCAGTACTAGAAGCTCCGAGGGACGGGAGCAGTACTTC.